Below, 31 T cell receptor beta chains from the same sample are listed, as sequenced in a study of blood T cell repertoires in COVID-19. Assay used: immunoSEQ multiplex PCR; TCRdb lists only in-frame clones, some missing. The repertoire holds about 220,000 clones, with about 88% as singletons. Specimen: peripheral blood. These receptor sequences come from a woman between 45 and 60 years old with COVID-19, enrolled during active disease.

The chain carries TRBV2 and TRBJ2-4, with 7 bases fitting TRBD2. J gave up 5 bases and V 5 bases, and 9 bases lay outside the gene matches. The CDR3 sequence is 15 residues long. Germline V lookup: CDR1 SNHLY, CDR2 FYNNEI. CDR3 protein: CASSLAGGSENIQYF. The CDR3 bases are TGTGCCAGCAGTTTAGCCGGGGGGTCCGAAAACATTCAGTACTTC. Variable domain in full (rest from reference TRBV2 and TRBJ2-4): EPEVTQTPSHQVTQMGQEVILRCVPISNHLYFYWYRQILGQKVEFLVSFYNNEISEKSEIFDDQFSVERPDGSNFTLKIRSTKLEDSAMYFCASSLAGGSENIQYFGAGTRLSVL.

In this sample, this clone turned up once. The CDR3 coding sequence is TGTGCCAGCAGCCCCCAGGACGGGACAGGGACTGAAAAACTGTTTTTT. Protein product: CASSPQDGTGTEKLFF. The rearrangement joins TRBV7-9 to TRBJ1-4; 9 positions match TRBD1. The J segment lost 7 bases and the V segment lost 5 bases, leaving 11 bases of the junction unmatched. The V gene's germline CDR1 is SEHNR and CDR2 FQNEAQ (reference sequence). CDR3 length: 16 amino acids.

A note on this clone: The same CDR3 also results from other DNA sequences found in this sample. The V and J genes are TRBV12-3 or TRBV12-4 and TRBJ2-3, with D possibly being TRBD1 (5 bases). Trimming cost V 2 bases and J 3 bases, with 6 bases left between them. This CDR3 contains 13 residues. The CDR3 DNA reads as TGTGCCAGCAGTTTAAGGGGTACAGATACGCAGTATTTT. Protein product: CASSLRGTDTQYF.

The rearrangement links TRBV7-8 to TRBJ2-7; D is unclear. This CDR3 region has 14 residues. Germline CDR1 is SGHVS and CDR2 is FQNEAQ. V lost 1 base and J 2 bases, leaving 9 bases between the germline ends. In DNA form, the CDR3 reads TGTGCCAGCAGCTTAGTAAATCTCGCCTACGAGCAGTACTTC. Encoded protein: CASSLVNLAYEQYF.

As to this clone: The sample carries other DNA sequences with the same CDR3. The V gene is TRBV3-1 (or the pseudogene TRBV3-2), the J gene TRBJ1-1; D gene uncertain. V was trimmed by 1 base and J by 3 bases, leaving 6 bases between them. This CDR3 has 13 residues. Germline V gene sequence: CDR1 LGHDT, CDR2 YNNKEL (reference sequence). DNA for the CDR3: TGTGCCAGCAGCCAAGGCGGGGACACTGAAGCTTTCTTT. This translates into CASSQGGDTEAFF.

Of note for this clone: The sample contains more than one DNA sequence encoding this CDR3. The CDR3 reads CASSLQNTGELFF. Written as DNA, the CDR3 is TGCGCCAGCAGCTTACAGAACACCGGGGAGCTGTTTTTT. The rearrangement links TRBV5-1 to TRBJ2-2; D unresolved. The CDR3 spans 13 residues. The V end was cut by 2 bases, the J end by 1 base, with 3 bases between. The germline V gene encodes CDR1 SGHRS and CDR2 YFSETQ.

This clone was found a few times. The chain recombines TRBV5-1 with TRBJ2-1; 8 nucleotides agree with TRBD2. Germline V gives CDR1 SGHRS, CDR2 YFSETQ. The CDR3 length is 20 residues. Germline trimming cut 0 bases from V and 2 bases from J; bases unmatched to any gene: 16. The CDR3, as DNA: TGCGCCAGCAGCTTGGCCAAGATCGGTAGCGGGGTTTTTGCCTACAATGAGCAGTTCTTC. Its protein product is CASSLAKIGSGVFAYNEQFF.

The chain recombines TRBV7-9 with TRBJ2-3, with 8 bases that match TRBD1. Germline V gives CDR1 SEHNR, CDR2 FQNEAQ (reference sequence). This CDR3 comprises 16 residues. With 5 bases clipped from V and 0 bases from J, the junction kept 7 bases outside the gene matches. For the CDR3, the DNA is TGTGCCAGCAGCCCTAGGACAGGGAGCAGCACAGATACGCAGTATTTT. Translation: CASSPRTGSSTDTQYF. The complete variable domain, with remaining parts taken from reference TRBV7-9 and TRBJ2-3, reads DTGVSQNPRHKITKRGQNVTFRCDPISEHNRLYWYRQTLGQGPEFLTYFQNEAQLEKSRLLSDRFSAERPKGSFSTLEIQRTEQGDSAMYLCASSPRTGSSTDTQYFGPGTRLTVL.

The CDR3 DNA is TGTGCCCTATGGGGAGATCCGTCCTACAATGAGCAGTTCTTC. It translates to CALWGDPSYNEQFF. The chain recombines TRBV6-5 with TRBJ2-1, with D perhaps TRBD2 (5 bases). This CDR3 is 14 amino acids long. Germline V gene lookup returns CDR1 MNHEY and CDR2 SVGAGI. Trimming left V 11 bases short and J 1 base short, with 15 bases between.

The chain joins TRBV7-3 to TRBJ2-1; D gene ambiguous. Trimming stripped 2 bases from V and 0 bases from J, with 8 bases between. Germline V CDR1 and CDR2: SGHTA, FQGTGA. The CDR3 runs to 15 residues. DNA for the CDR3: TGTGCCAGCAGCTTATTCTCCAGCTCCTACAATGAGCAGTTCTTC. The encoded protein is CASSLFSSSYNEQFF.

J is TRBJ2-7 and V is TRBV12-5; maybe TRBD2 (7 bases). The V gene's germline CDR1 is LGHNT and CDR2 FRNRAP. This CDR3 spans 15 amino acids. The V and J ends lost 3 bases and 2 bases respectively, with 14 bases between them. This chain's CDR3 is CASGLMAGAPYEQYF. The CDR3 DNA follows: TGTGCTAGTGGTTTAATGGCGGGGGCCCCCTACGAGCAGTACTTC.

V is TRBV11-3 and J is TRBJ2-3; the D is unclear. The V gene lost 0 bases and the J gene lost 4 bases, with 17 bases spanning the gap. This CDR3 region has 17 residues. CDR1 and CDR2 from the germline V gene are SGHNT and YENEEA. The CDR3 DNA reads TGTGCCAGCAGCTTAGATCTCCAGATTTTCCCCTCAGATACGCAGTATTTT. Amino acids: CASSLDLQIFPSDTQYF.

The chain uses TRBV5-1 and TRBJ2-7; TRBD2 aligns across 8 bases. The CDR3 has 15 residues. V shed 4 bases, J shed 3 bases, and the junction held 9 bases outside the gene matches. Germline assignment: CDR1 SGHRS and CDR2 YFSETQ. CDR3 nucleotides: TGCGCCAGCAGCCGGGAGGGGACAACAAGCTACGAGCAGTACTTC. Residues: CASSREGTTSYEQYF. The variable domain in full, completed from reference TRBV5-1 and TRBJ2-7, reads KAGVTQTPRYLIKTRGQQVTLSCSPISGHRSVSWYQQTPGQGLQFLFEYFSETQRNKGNFPGRFSGRQFSNSRSEMNVSTLELGDSALYLCASSREGTTSYEQYFGPGTRLTVT.

This chain joins TRBV10-2 and TRBJ2-6; possible D gene TRBD1, 6 bases. Germline V gives CDR1 WSHSY, CDR2 SAAADI. Trimming pared 5 bases from V and 2 bases from J, leaving 10 bases between. CDR3 size: 15 residues. The CDR3 coding sequence is TGCGCCAGCAGTAGGACAGCCCCTGGGGCCAACGTCCTGACTTTC. Encoded protein: CASSRTAPGANVLTF.

The V gene is TRBV10-1, the J gene TRBJ2-3; D is unclear. The germline gives CDR1 WNHNN, CDR2 SYGVQD (reference sequence). This CDR3 contains 14 residues. V was pared by 2 bases and J by 5 bases, with 11 bases between. The CDR3 bases are TGCGCCAGCAGTGAGGAGCTGCACCAAGATACGCAGTATTTT. It is translated as CASSEELHQDTQYF.

J is TRBJ1-1 and V is TRBV28; no clear D. Deletions cut 8 bases from V and 1 base from J, with 5 bases between. This CDR3 region has 11 residues. Germline CDR1 reads MDHEN; CDR2 reads SYDVKM. The DNA of the CDR3 is TGTGCCAGCGGGCGGAACACTGAAGCTTTCTTT. Amino acids: CASGRNTEAFF.

The V gene is TRBV7-8, the J gene TRBJ1-4; D may be TRBD1 (5 bases). The CDR3 is 17 amino acids. Germline V CDR1 and CDR2: SGHVS, FQNEAQ. Trimming stripped 5 bases from V and 8 bases from J, with 24 bases between. CDR3 loop: CASSPRTLGGMGEKLFF. The DNA for the CDR3 is TGTGCCAGCAGCCCAAGGACCCTCGGGGGGATGGGGGAAAAACTGTTTTTT.

Worth noting for this clone: The same CDR3 also results from other DNA sequences found in this sample. The chain's CDR3 is CASSVGTGANYGYTF. The CDR3 DNA sequence: TGTGCCAGCAGTGTCGGCACAGGGGCAAACTATGGCTACACCTTC. This chain joins TRBV2 and TRBJ1-2; 7 bases align to TRBD1. Looked up from germline, CDR1 is SNHLY and CDR2 is FYNNEI. The CDR3 is 15 amino acids. V was pared by 4 bases and J by 2 bases, with 7 bases of the junction left unmatched.

The chain combines TRBV6-5 with TRBJ2-5; maybe TRBD1 (6 bases). The germline V gene has CDR1 MNHEY and CDR2 SVGAGI. This CDR3 is 12 amino acids long. Trimming removed 6 bases at V and 4 bases at J, with 9 bases between. CDR3 DNA: TGTGCCAGCAGGACAGGAAGAGAGACCCAGTACTTC. It yields the protein CASRTGRETQYF.

The chain has TRBV24-1 and TRBJ2-2, with a weak D call TRBD1 (6 bases). The CDR3 spans 14 residues. Germline loops: CDR1 KGHDR, CDR2 SFDVKD. V was cut by 5 bases and J by 3 bases, with 9 bases left in between. CDR3 in DNA: TGTGCCACCAGTGGAGGACAGTACACCGGGGAGCTGTTTTTT. It encodes CATSGGQYTGELFF.

The chain has TRBV10-2 and TRBJ2-2; TRBD2 aligns across 14 bases. The CDR3 extends over 15 amino acids. V was pared by 10 bases and J by 4 bases, with 5 bases of the junction left unmatched. Looked up from germline, CDR1 is WSHSY and CDR2 is SAAADI. The CDR3 sequence: CATPTSGGATGELFF. CDR3 sequence (DNA): TGCGCCACCCCGACTAGCGGGGGGGCCACCGGGGAGCTGTTTTTT.

In its sample, this clone was seen a few times. The chain links TRBV4-1 to TRBJ2-2; D unclear. CDR1 and CDR2 (germline): MGHRA, YSYEKL. The CDR3 is made up of 11 amino acids. The V end lost 5 bases, the J end lost 6 bases, and 4 bases lay between the germline ends. CDR3 loop: CASSSSGELFF. The CDR3 nucleotides read TGCGCCAGCAGCTCCTCCGGGGAGCTGTTTTTT.

The genes are TRBV9 and TRBJ1-3; D is perhaps TRBD1 (6 bases). The CDR3 has 15 residues. The germline CDR1 and CDR2 sequences are SGDLS and YYNGEE. Trimming left V 4 bases short and J 4 bases short, with 15 bases between. CDR3 amino acids: CASSPTGSWGNTIYF. CDR3 coding DNA: TGTGCCAGCAGCCCTACAGGGTCTTGGGGAAACACCATATATTTT.

In this sample, this clone turned up once. This chain links TRBV6-5 with TRBJ1-1, with no clear D. CDR3 length: 13 amino acids. The germline CDR1 and CDR2 sequences are MNHEY and SVGAGI. V lost 6 bases to trimming and J lost 3 bases, with 11 bases between them. In DNA form, the CDR3 reads TGTGCCAGCAGCGGGAGATGGGACACTGAAGCTTTCTTT. This gives the protein CASSGRWDTEAFF.

This clone was seen more than once but under ten times. The chain uses TRBV18 and TRBJ2-1; D call uncertain. Trimming cost V 1 base and J 6 bases, with 10 bases left between them. This CDR3 is 14 amino acids long. Germline V lookup: CDR1 KGHSH, CDR2 LQKENI. CDR3 loop: CASSPRAALNEQFF. The CDR3 DNA reads TGTGCCAGCTCACCACGCGCCGCCCTCAATGAGCAGTTCTTC.

This clone has a handful of counts. This chain connects TRBV11-2 to TRBJ2-1; TRBD2 aligns across 12 bases. Germline V gives CDR1 SGHAT, CDR2 FQNNGV. The CDR3 sequence is 18 residues long. V lost 4 bases and J lost 0; bases outside the gene matches: 7. The CDR3 reads CASSSGLAGGLSYNEQFF. The CDR3 DNA sequence: TGTGCCAGCAGCTCAGGCCTAGCGGGGGGGCTCTCCTACAATGAGCAGTTCTTC.

The J gene is TRBJ2-2, the V gene TRBV15; the D is unclear. This CDR3 spans 17 amino acids. Germline CDR1 reads LNHNV; CDR2 reads YYDKDF (reference sequence). The V end lost 0 bases, the J end lost 0 bases, and 11 bases lay between the germline ends. The CDR3 DNA follows: TGTGCCACCAGCAGAGATTCTGGCGGCGCGAACACCGGGGAGCTGTTTTTT. Protein product: CATSRDSGGANTGELFF.

CDR3 amino acids: CASGTQSGYGYTF. The CDR3 DNA is TGTGCCAGTGGTACCCAGTCGGGTTATGGCTACACCTTC. The chain links TRBV19 to TRBJ1-2; D is unresolved. This CDR3 has 13 residues. V dropped 8 bases and J dropped 5 bases, with 15 bases sitting between them. The V gene's germline CDR1 is LNHDA and CDR2 SQIVND (reference sequence). The complete variable domain, with remaining parts taken from reference TRBV19 and TRBJ1-2, reads DGGITQSPKYLFRKEGQNVTLSCEQNLNHDAMYWYRQDPGQGLRLIYYSQIVNDFQKGDIAEGYSVSREKKESFPLTVTSAQKNPTAFYLCASGTQSGYGYTFGSGTRLTVV.

The chain recombines TRBV6-5 with TRBJ2-5; a weak D match, TRBD2 (5 bases). This CDR3 is 14 amino acids long. Germline lookup yields CDR1 MNHEY and CDR2 SVGAGI. The germline V and J ends were trimmed by 6 bases and 6 bases, with 17 bases remaining between them. The CDR3 bases are TGTGCCAGCAGCCTTCTGAGGTTCGGGAAGACCCAGTACTTC. Its translation is CASSLLRFGKTQYF.

V gene TRBV14 combines with J gene TRBJ2-5, with TRBD1 matching over 7 bases. CDR3 length: 16 residues. Germline CDR1 and CDR2: SGHDN and FVKESK. V shed 4 bases, J shed 3 bases, and the junction held 11 bases outside the gene matches. CDR3 nucleotides: TGTGCCAGCAGCCTTTGGACAGGACGAGGGGAAGAGACCCAGTACTTC. Amino acids: CASSLWTGRGEETQYF.

This chain uses TRBV30 with TRBJ1-1, with 9 bases matching TRBD1. The CDR3 runs to 14 residues. With 3 bases clipped from V and 1 base from J, the junction kept 3 bases outside the gene matches. Germline CDR1 GTSNPN, CDR2 SVGIG (reference sequence). The CDR3, as DNA: TGTGCCTGGAGATTGGACAGGGGGAACACTGAAGCTTTCTTT. This translates into CAWRLDRGNTEAFF.